A selection of T cell receptor beta chains follows, all from one sample in a study of blood T cell repertoires in COVID-19. Repertoires were generated with immunoSEQ multiplex PCR, while TCRdb's copy carries only in-frame clones and drops some. The sample has about 180,000 clones; around 80% are singletons. Sequencing was done on a sample of peripheral blood. The source of these receptors is a woman between 40 and 50 years old with COVID-19, enrolled during active disease. Each CDR3 is given with its conserved first and last residue. Fields, in order: clone size, J gene, V gene, D gene, CDR3 protein, CDR3 DNA. A D gene is named only where the DNA matches it firmly. Only some rows state a clone size, as once, few, many or a class for expanded clones.

>.|TRBJ1-2|TRBV6-5|TRBD1
CASRDRQGADGYTF
TGTGCCAGCAGGGATAGACAGGGGGCTGATGGCTACACCTTC
>.|TRBJ1-2|TRBV4-1|TRBD1
CASSQALSYRGNYGYTF
TGCGCCAGCAGCCAAGCCCTCTCCTACAGGGGGAACTATGGCTACACCTTC
>.|TRBJ2-2|TRBV7-9|TRBD1
CASSPFSGGTGELFF
TGTGCCAGCAGCCCGTTCTCAGGGGGAACCGGGGAGCTGTTTTTT
>.|TRBJ2-3|TRBV25-1|TRBD2
CASSPHGTSGTDTQYF
TGTGCCAGCAGCCCACACGGGACTAGCGGGACAGATACGCAGTATTTT
>.|TRBJ1-5|TRBV9|TRBD1
CASSVGTGDSNQPQHF
TGTGCCAGCAGCGTAGGGACAGGCGATAGCAATCAGCCCCAGCATTTT
>.|TRBJ2-2|TRBV5-1|TRBD1
CASSRGRGQKSAGELFF
TGCGCCAGCAGCCGCGGCAGGGGACAGAAGAGCGCCGGGGAGCTGTTTTTT
>.|TRBJ2-5|TRBV6-5|TRBD1
CASSWDRMGGETQYF
TGTGCCAGCAGCTGGGACAGGATGGGGGGTGAGACCCAGTACTTC
>few|TRBJ2-1|TRBV18|TRBD2
CASSPPGLADHEQFF
TGTGCCAGCTCACCACCGGGACTAGCGGACCATGAGCAGTTCTTC
>.|TRBJ2-2|TRBV5-4|.
CASSLVGGGGELFF
TGTGCCAGCAGCTTGGTTGGGGGAGGCGGGGAGCTGTTTTTT
>.|TRBJ1-5|TRBV18|.
CASSPTSRDDQPQHF
TGTGCCAGCTCACCCACCAGTCGGGATGACCAGCCCCAGCATTTT
>.|TRBJ2-3|TRBV9|.
CASSVGYSGGLDTQYF
TGTGCCAGCAGCGTAGGTTATAGCGGCGGACTGGATACGCAGTATTTT
>few|TRBJ2-2|TRBV3-1/TRBV3-2|.
CASSLDRRGLFF
TGTGCCAGCAGCCTCGACAGAAGGGGGCTGTTTTTT
>.|TRBJ2-1|TRBV18|TRBD1
CASSPDRDNEQFF
TGTGCCAGCTCACCTGACAGGGACAATGAGCAGTTCTTC
>once|TRBJ2-3|TRBV25-1|.
CASSEYSLTDTQYF
TGTGCCAGCAGTGAATATAGCCTCACAGATACGCAGTATTTT
>many|TRBJ2-3|TRBV2|TRBD2
CASIGGLAPTDTQYF
TGTGCCAGCATTGGGGGACTAGCGCCCACAGATACGCAGTATTTT
>.|TRBJ1-4|TRBV19|.
CASSIVFIGGELFF
TGTGCCAGTAGTATAGTGTTTATAGGCGGTGAACTGTTTTTT
>.|TRBJ1-1|TRBV15|.
CATSWPHGQSVLEAFF
TGTGCCACCAGCTGGCCTCATGGACAGTCCGTGTTAGAAGCTTTCTTT
>.|TRBJ2-1|TRBV9|TRBD2
CASSVERGRATDEQFF
TGTGCCAGCAGCGTAGAACGGGGGAGGGCCACGGATGAGCAGTTCTTC
>.|TRBJ2-2|TRBV21-1|.
CASSIPLGHPTGELFF
TGTGCCAGCAGCATTCCCCTAGGACACCCCACCGGGGAGCTGTTTTTT
>.|TRBJ2-7|TRBV7-9|.
CASSRWSGQGDLEQYF
TGTGCCAGCAGCAGATGGTCCGGGCAGGGCGATTTGGAGCAGTACTTC
>.|TRBJ1-2|TRBV11-2|.
CASSPPGQRNYGYTF
TGTGCCAGCAGCCCCCCGGGACAAAGAAACTATGGCTACACCTTC
>few|TRBJ1-2|TRBV19|TRBD1
CASSVPDRGTYTF
TGTGCCAGTAGTGTTCCCGACAGGGGGACCTACACCTTC
>many|TRBJ1-4|TRBV11-2|TRBD1
CASSRRDRGNEKLFF
TGTGCCAGCAGTCGAAGGGACAGGGGGAATGAAAAACTGTTTTTT
>.|TRBJ1-6|TRBV28|TRBD1
CASSLIRTGDSPLHF
TGTGCCAGCAGTTTAATCCGGACAGGAGATTCACCCCTCCACTTT
>.|TRBJ2-1|TRBV5-1|TRBD2
CASTFTGTSGSNEQFF
TGCGCCAGCACCTTTACCGGGACTAGCGGGAGTAATGAGCAGTTCTTC
>.|TRBJ1-3|TRBV6-6|.
CASSPALTTSGNTIYF
TGTGCCAGCAGCCCGGCCCTCACTACGTCCGGAAACACCATATATTTT
>.|TRBJ1-3|TRBV18|.
CASSEQGPNSGNTIYF
TGTGCCAGCTCAGAGCAGGGGCCTAACTCTGGAAACACCATATATTTT
>.|TRBJ2-7|TRBV29-1|.
CSVEGLYEQYF
TGCAGCGTTGAAGGACTATACGAGCAGTACTTC
>.|TRBJ2-7|TRBV6-5|TRBD1
CASSRTGESYEQYF
TGTGCCAGCAGTCGGACAGGGGAAAGCTACGAGCAGTACTTC
>few|TRBJ1-3|TRBV28|.
CASSRTSSGNTIYF
TGTGCCAGCAGTCGGACAAGCTCTGGAAACACCATATATTTT
>.|TRBJ2-1|TRBV10-1|TRBD1
CASSELGGQGAREQFF
TGCGCCAGCAGTGAGTTGGGTGGACAGGGGGCCCGAGAGCAGTTCTTC
>.|TRBJ1-2|TRBV20-1|TRBD1
CSAWTGDGYTF
TGCAGTGCCTGGACAGGGGACGGCTACACCTTC
>.|TRBJ2-7|TRBV19|.
CASSIAGLGGSEQYF
TGTGCCAGTAGTATAGCTGGACTGGGGGGTAGCGAGCAGTACTTC
>.|TRBJ2-2|TRBV19|.
CASSIQDTGELFF
TGTGCCAGTAGTATTCAGGACACCGGGGAGCTGTTTTTT
>.|TRBJ1-4|TRBV18|.
CASSPLRLEKLFF
TGTGCCAGCTCACCCCTTCGACTGGAAAAACTGTTTTTT
>once|TRBJ2-1|TRBV9|.
CASSGEGMRTYNEQFF
TGTGCCAGCAGCGGAGAGGGTATGAGGACCTACAATGAGCAGTTCTTC
>.|TRBJ1-4|TRBV7-2|.
CASSPGQVQGSGEKLFF
TGTGCCAGCAGTCCCGGACAAGTCCAGGGATCAGGGGAAAAACTGTTTTTT
>.|TRBJ1-2|TRBV28|TRBD1
CASRQTGLNYGYTF
TGTGCCAGCAGGCAGACAGGGCTTAACTATGGCTACACCTTC
>.|TRBJ1-2|TRBV9|.
CASSVENKRVQAGNYGYTF
TGTGCCAGCAGCGTAGAAAACAAAAGGGTACAGGCAGGGAACTATGGCTACACCTTC
>once|TRBJ2-1|TRBV5-4|TRBD2
CASSPTSGRANEQFF
TGTGCCAGCAGCCCGACTAGCGGGAGGGCCAATGAGCAGTTCTTC
>.|TRBJ1-1|TRBV12-5|TRBD1
CASGPTGDTEAFF
TGTGCTAGTGGACCCACAGGGGACACTGAAGCTTTCTTT
>.|TRBJ2-2|TRBV3-1/TRBV3-2|.
CASSRSRNTGELFF
TGTGCCAGCAGCCGTAGCCGGAACACCGGGGAGCTGTTTTTT
>few|TRBJ2-7|TRBV27|TRBD1
CASSPGTVTYEQYF
TGTGCCAGCAGTCCCGGGACAGTCACCTACGAGCAGTACTTC
>.|TRBJ2-2|TRBV6-5|.
CASSLSPFTGELFF
TGTGCCAGCAGTCTAAGTCCCTTCACCGGGGAGCTGTTTTTT
>.|TRBJ2-1|TRBV2|TRBD2
CASSEEPGLAGDNEQFF
TGTGCCAGCAGTGAAGAGCCCGGGTTAGCGGGGGACAATGAGCAGTTCTTC
>once|TRBJ1-5|TRBV7-9|.
CASSLVGTLPQPQHF
TGTGCCAGCAGCTTAGTGGGGACTCTCCCCCAGCCCCAGCATTTT
>.|TRBJ1-5|TRBV19|.
CASRGTQGSNQPQHF
TGTGCCAGTAGGGGGACCCAGGGGAGTAATCAGCCCCAGCATTTT
>.|TRBJ1-4|TRBV7-6|TRBD1
CASSLAQGAVGEKLFF
TGTGCCAGCAGCTTAGCGCAGGGGGCGGTGGGTGAAAAACTGTTTTTT
>.|TRBJ1-2|TRBV9|.
CASSVGRANYGYTF
TGTGCCAGCAGCGTAGGCAGGGCCAACTATGGCTACACCTTC
>once|TRBJ2-5|TRBV19|TRBD2
CASSISMGLAGAWGTQYF
TGTGCCAGTAGTATATCGATGGGACTAGCGGGGGCTTGGGGGACCCAGTACTTC
>.|TRBJ2-6|TRBV11-3|.
CASSPTGTGANVLTF
TGTGCCAGCAGCCCAACAGGGACCGGGGCCAACGTCCTGACTTTC
>.|TRBJ1-1|TRBV29-1|TRBD1
CSVRTGGGGAFF
TGCAGCGTCCGGACAGGGGGTGGCGGAGCTTTCTTT